The 27 T cell receptor beta chains below were found in one sample sequenced in a study of T-cell memory formation after mild COVID-19. TCRdb re-derived calls from the 5' RACE reads in MiXCR, one entry per CDR3 protein. The repertoire holds about 560,000 distinct CDR3 sequences, with around a sixth as singletons. Sequencing used PBMCs or a T cell subset sorted from them (not recorded which). All receptors come from an adult woman who had mild COVID-19 (a few samples of this study predate the infection). Cell type and time point are not known.

This clonotype was counted between two and nine times. The chain couples TRBV12-3 or TRBV12-4 to TRBJ1-1; D is possibly TRBD1 (5 bases). The CDR3 loop spans 15 amino acids. The ends were cut back, 4 bases at V and 7 bases at J, with 19 bases in the middle. The CDR3 region has the DNA TGTGCCAGCAGTTCGGGACGGAACCGGTACAGTGAAGCTTTCTTT. As protein: CASSSGRNRYSEAFF.

This clonotype was recorded a few times. The chain carries TRBV7-6 and TRBJ2-1; 10 bases fit TRBD2. CDR3 length equals 16 residues. CDR1 is SGHVS and CDR2 is FNYEAQ in the germline V gene. J lost 3 bases, V lost 1 base, and 3 bases had no gene match. The CDR3 is CASSLERGGIYNEQFF. CDR3 in DNA: TGTGCCAGCAGCTTAGAGCGGGGGGGAATCTACAATGAGCAGTTCTTC.

CDR3 amino acids: CASSPRGEGGYTF. Written as DNA, the CDR3 is TGTGCCAGCTCACCAAGGGGGGAAGGTGGCTACACCTTC. V gene TRBV18 combines with J gene TRBJ1-2, with D perhaps TRBD1 (6 bases). The CDR3 extends over 13 amino acids. CDR1 and CDR2 from the germline V gene are KGHSH and LQKENI. Trimming took off 2 bases at V and 7 bases at J, with 11 bases between the two ends. Drawing the rest from reference TRBV18 and TRBJ1-2, the complete variable domain is NAGVMQNPRHLVRRRGQEARLRCSPMKGHSHVYWYRQLPEEGLKFMVYLQKENIIDESGMPKERFSAEFPKEGPSILRIQQVVRGDSAAYFCASSPRGEGGYTFGSGTRLTVV.

This chain connects TRBV29-1 to TRBJ2-3, with TRBD1 matching 11 bases. V trimming: 4 bases; J trimming: 3 bases; junction bases outside the gene matches: 3. Germline V gives CDR1 SQVTM, CDR2 ANQGSEA. There are 14 residues in the CDR3. The CDR3 sequence: CSVAGQGVTDTQYF. In DNA, the CDR3 is TGCAGCGTTGCGGGACAGGGGGTGACAGATACGCAGTATTTT.

In its sample, this clonotype was seen a few times. The chain links TRBV6-2 or TRBV6-3 to TRBJ1-2; D is possibly TRBD1 (6 bases). Germline CDR1 and CDR2: MNHEY and SVGEGT. The CDR3 length is 15 residues. The V end was cut by 5 bases, the J end by 2 bases, with 15 bases between. CDR3 sequence (DNA): TGTGCCAGCAGTCGGCTACAGGGCTCCAACTATGGCTACACCTTC. Translation gives CASSRLQGSNYGYTF.

This chain links TRBV19 with TRBJ2-1; 11 bases are a match to TRBD2. Germline CDR1 and CDR2: LNHDA and SQIVND (reference sequence). This CDR3 comprises 14 residues. The junction had 3 bases not matched to a gene; V was cut back by 3 bases and J by 8 bases. As DNA, the CDR3 is TGTGCCAGTAGTATCGCTAGCGGGAGGTATGAGCAGTTCTTC. Residues: CASSIASGRYEQFF. Looking up the rest from reference TRBV19 and TRBJ2-1 gives the full variable domain: DGGITQSPKYLFRKEGQNVTLSCEQNLNHDAMYWYRQDPGQGLRLIYYSQIVNDFQKGDIAEGYSVSREKKESFPLTVTSAQKNPTAFYLCASSIASGRYEQFFGPGTRLTVL.

The gene calls are TRBV5-1 and TRBJ1-2; 10 bases agree with TRBD1. Germline V gene lookup returns CDR1 SGHRS and CDR2 YFSETQ. The CDR3 has 17 residues. Trimming took 1 base from V and 4 from J; bases not matched to a gene: 10. The CDR3 sequence is CASSLRWDRGYVYGYTF. CDR3 coding DNA: TGCGCCAGCAGCTTGCGGTGGGACAGGGGCTACGTCTATGGCTACACCTTC.

The V and J genes are TRBV18 and TRBJ2-7; 8 positions match TRBD1. This CDR3 spans 15 amino acids. Germline V CDR1 and CDR2: KGHSH, LQKENI. The J segment lost 5 bases and the V segment lost 0 bases, leaving 6 bases of the junction unmatched. CDR3 in amino acids: CASSPPRTGFNEQYF. The CDR3 DNA is TGTGCCAGCTCACCACCTAGGACAGGGTTTAACGAGCAGTACTTC.

V is TRBV19 and J is TRBJ1-2; D is possibly TRBD1 (6 bases). Germline V CDR1 and CDR2: LNHDA, SQIVND (reference sequence). CDR3 length: 15 residues. Trimming removed 10 bases at V and 6 bases at J, with 24 bases between. The CDR3 region is CAISSGAGPADGYTF. CDR3 DNA: TGTGCCATCTCCTCAGGGGCGGGGCCAGCGGATGGCTACACCTTC.

This chain connects TRBV12-3 or TRBV12-4 to TRBJ2-1, with TRBD2 matching over 7 bases. V dropped 6 bases and J dropped 7; count of bases not matched to a gene: 15. The CDR3 length is 16 residues. In DNA, the CDR3 is TGTGCCAGCAGGATGGGGGGAGGGCCATTGGAGAATGAGCAGTTCTTC. Amino acid sequence: CASRMGGGPLENEQFF.

The chain links TRBV7-9 to TRBJ2-3; a weak D match, TRBD2 (6 bases). From germline, CDR1 is SEHNR and CDR2 FQNEAQ (reference sequence). This CDR3 has 17 residues. V was pared by 3 bases and J by 6 bases, with 22 bases between. The chain's CDR3 is CASSFRRGGAHFDTQYF. The CDR3 DNA reads as TGTGCCAGCAGCTTCAGGAGAGGCGGGGCACACTTCGATACGCAGTATTTT.

Written as DNA, the CDR3 is TGCAGTGCCCTGGTATGGAACGAGCAGTACTTC. It translates to CSALVWNEQYF. V gene TRBV20-1 combines with J gene TRBJ2-7; D not resolved. CDR1 DFQATT and CDR2 SNEGSKA come from the germline V gene (reference sequence). This CDR3 has 11 residues. Trimming removed 6 bases at V and 5 bases at J, with 11 bases between.

This clonotype was seen more than once but under ten times. This chain uses TRBV5-1 with TRBJ2-2; 10 positions match TRBD1. Per germline, CDR1 SGHRS and CDR2 YFSETQ. The trim removed 0 bases at V and 7 bases at J, leaving 6 bases unmatched. The CDR3 covers 16 residues. The CDR3 here is CASSLGRQGAGGELFF. The CDR3 DNA follows: TGCGCCAGCAGCTTGGGCCGACAGGGGGCTGGCGGGGAGCTGTTTTTT.

This chain uses TRBV12-5 with TRBJ1-5, with D tentatively TRBD1 (6 bases). The CDR3 is 17 residues long. Deletions cut 6 bases from V and 0 bases from J, with 18 bases between. In germline, CDR1 is LGHNT, CDR2 FRNRAP. CDR3 in DNA: TGTGCTAGTGGCCTAATTACAGGGTTATATAGCAATCAGCCCCAGCATTTT. This encodes CASGLITGLYSNQPQHF.

This clonotype was seen repeatedly, ten times or more. The chain links TRBV7-9 to TRBJ2-7; 7 nucleotides align to TRBD1. Germline-derived CDR1 and CDR2 are SEHNR and FQNEAQ (reference sequence). V lost 6 bases and J lost 3; bases outside the gene matches: 5. The CDR3 contains 13 residues. CDR3 region: CASSWGQLYEQYF. In DNA form, the CDR3 reads TGTGCCAGCAGTTGGGGACAGCTCTACGAGCAGTACTTC.

The chain has TRBV7-2 and TRBJ1-2, with 7 bases identical to TRBD1. The junction had 12 bases not matched to a gene; V was cut back by 4 bases and J by 7 bases. The CDR3 consists of 15 residues. Germline V CDR1 and CDR2: SGHTA, FQGNSA. The CDR3 region has the DNA TGTGCCAGCAGCTCGCAACAGGGGTTAGTGGGTGGCTACACCTTC. Protein: CASSSQQGLVGGYTF.

In its sample, this clonotype was seen a few times. V usage is TRBV7-3 and J usage is TRBJ2-1; 7 nucleotides agree with TRBD1. Unmatched junction bases numbered 9, after V lost 3 bases and J lost 7 bases. Germline V gene data show CDR1 as SGHTA and CDR2 as FQGTGA. The CDR3 loop spans 15 amino acids. CDR3 in DNA: TGTGCCAGCAGCTTTGGCAGGACAGGTAAAAATGAGCAGTTCTTC. Its protein product is CASSFGRTGKNEQFF.

The V and J genes are TRBV30 and TRBJ2-5; tentatively, D is TRBD1 (5 bases). The CDR3 totals 12 residues. Trimming removed 4 bases at V and 5 bases at J, with 11 bases between. CDR1 and CDR2 (germline): GTSNPN, SVGIG (reference sequence). CDR3 in DNA: TGTGCCTGGACTACGGACACTGAGACCCAGTACTTC. Amino acid sequence: CAWTTDTETQYF.

The table lists this clonotype with many counts. This chain joins TRBV5-5 and TRBJ2-1; no definite D call. With 0 bases removed from V and 2 bases from J, the gap between germline ends came to 12 bases. The CDR3 has 16 amino acids. In germline, CDR1 is SGHKS, CDR2 YYEKEE (reference sequence). CDR3 sequence reads: CASSLERARTYNEQFF. As DNA, the CDR3 is TGTGCCAGCAGCTTGGAGAGAGCGAGAACCTACAATGAGCAGTTCTTC. Filled out from reference TRBV5-5 and TRBJ2-1, the complete variable domain reads DAGVTQSPTHLIKTRGQQVTLRCSPISGHKSVSWYQQVLGQGPQFIFQYYEKEERGRGNFPDRFSARQFPNYSSELNVNALLLGDSALYLCASSLERARTYNEQFFGPGTRLTVL.

V gene TRBV11-2 combines with J gene TRBJ1-1; D is possibly TRBD1 (6 bases). Germline CDR1 and CDR2: SGHAT and FQNNGV. The CDR3 spans 16 residues. V was cut by 5 bases and J by 4 bases, with 20 bases left in between. The CDR3 here is CASSHRDTGRLTEAFF. The DNA for the CDR3 is TGTGCCAGCAGCCACCGGGACACCGGTCGGCTCACTGAAGCTTTCTTT.

The V gene is TRBV7-2, the J gene TRBJ2-3, with TRBD2 as a possible D gene (6 bases). V lost 4 bases, J lost 5 bases, and 16 bases lay in between. The CDR3 extends over 15 amino acids. CDR1 SGHTA and CDR2 FQGNSA come from the germline V gene. CDR3 in amino acids: CASSSSRERQDTQYF. CDR3 DNA sequence: TGTGCCAGCAGCTCCTCCCGGGAGCGGCAAGATACGCAGTATTTT.

This clonotype was counted only a few times. The V call is TRBV16, the J call TRBJ2-7; no reliable D call. The CDR3 loop spans 12 amino acids. Trimming shortened V by 4 bases and J by 7 bases, and 11 bases separated the two germline ends. Germline lookup yields CDR1 KGHSY and CDR2 FQNENV. In DNA, the CDR3 is TGTGCCAGCAGCCCCCACGGAAGGGAGCAGTACTTC. Its protein product is CASSPHGREQYF.

The chain links TRBV6-2 or TRBV6-3 to TRBJ1-5; D is possibly TRBD1 (5 bases). CDR1 and CDR2 (germline): MNHEY, SVGEGT. The V gene lost 5 bases and the J gene lost 3 bases, with 14 bases spanning the gap. The CDR3 extends over 15 amino acids. The CDR3 spells CASSHRDGLNQPQHF. DNA of the CDR3: TGTGCCAGCAGTCACCGGGACGGCCTCAATCAGCCCCAGCATTTT.

At least ten counts were recorded for this clonotype. This sequence joins TRBV5-1 and TRBJ1-2; tentatively, D is TRBD1 (5 bases). The CDR3 covers 13 residues. V lost 5 bases and J 8 bases, leaving 16 bases between the germline ends. Germline loops: CDR1 SGHRS, CDR2 YFSETQ. CDR3 DNA sequence: TGCGCCAGCAGTCCCTTCGGGGACGGAGGCTACACCTTC. Encoded protein: CASSPFGDGGYTF.

In its sample, this clonotype was seen a few times. The rearrangement uses TRBV7-2 and TRBJ2-7; 9 nucleotides agree with TRBD2. This CDR3 region has 15 residues. Germline assignment: CDR1 SGHTA and CDR2 FQGNSA. Trimming took 6 bases from V and 0 from J; bases not matched to a gene: 6. The CDR3 sequence: CASRPTSGSSYEQYF. Here the CDR3 DNA reads TGTGCCAGCAGACCTACTAGCGGGTCCTCCTACGAGCAGTACTTC. The full variable domain, completed using reference TRBV7-2 and TRBJ2-7, is GAGVSQSPSNKVTEKGKDVELRCDPISGHTALYWYRQSLGQGLEFLIYFQGNSAPDKSGLPSDRFSAERTGGSVSTLTIQRTQQEDSAVYLCASRPTSGSSYEQYFGPGTRLTVT.

This clonotype was recorded a few times. The chain couples TRBV24-1 to TRBJ1-2, with a weak D call TRBD1 (6 bases). V lost 4 bases to trimming and J lost 7 bases, with 18 bases between them. The CDR3 covers 15 residues. The V gene's germline CDR1 is KGHDR and CDR2 SFDVKD. The CDR3 DNA reads TGTGCCACCAGTGACCCCGGACAGCCCTATGTTGGCTACACCTTC. Its protein product is CATSDPGQPYVGYTF.

V is TRBV6-5 and J is TRBJ1-1, with D tentatively TRBD1 (6 bases). Germline CDR1 reads MNHEY; CDR2 reads SVGAGI. The CDR3 is made up of 15 amino acids. V was clipped by 4 bases and J by 0 bases, with 12 bases between them. The CDR3 bases are TGTGCCAGCAGTTTCTACAGGGCATTGAACACTGAAGCTTTCTTT. The encoded protein is CASSFYRALNTEAFF.